The entry below describes one T cell receptor (beta chain). Generated by immunoSEQ multiplex PCR, the TCRdb table keeps only in-frame clones and is missing some. This table holds 100,000 to 150,000 clones, around 93% found once. The data are from a study of control samples from healthy donors and cancer patients. Specimen: blood. The clonotype was recovered from a man between 18 and 29 years old in good health.

The CDR3 DNA is TGTGCCACCAGCAACGGCCAAAGGGTCACTTCACCCCTCCACTTT. It encodes CATSNGQRVTSPLHF. The V call is TRBV15, the J call TRBJ1-6; D unclear. With 4 bases removed from V and 9 bases from J, the gap between germline ends came to 16 bases. Germline V gene sequence: CDR1 LNHNV, CDR2 YYDKDF (reference sequence). CDR3 length: 15 residues.